Here is one TCR beta chain with its context. Assay: immunoSEQ multiplex PCR; the TCRdb copy retains only in-frame clones and omits some. This table has some 88,000 clones, 80% to 90% appearing once. The germline V and J ends were trimmed by 7 bases and 8 bases, with 20 bases remaining between them. Germline CDR1 and CDR2: SEHNR and FQNEAQ (reference sequence). CDR3 length: 14 amino acids. The record originates from a study of blood T cell repertoires in COVID-19. As for the study in general: Samples taken during acute and convalescent COVID-19 were collected in the United States, Italy and Spain.

This rearrangement joins TRBV7-9 to TRBJ1-2; D is perhaps TRBD1 (6 bases). This TCR was sampled from a man aged 55 to 70 with acute or convalescent COVID-19. Sequencing input: peripheral blood. This CDR3 reads CASNHDRTRGGYTF. CDR3 bases: TGTGCCAGCAACCATGACAGGACCCGTGGAGGCTACACCTTC.